Given below is one TCR beta chain in context. In this sample, this clone turned up once. Its target antigen remains unknown. Per-base quality was not reported, and no clone a single base away is much larger than it. The library was built by means of the immunoSEQ multiplex PCR assay. TCRdb mirrors the immuneACCESS table, restricted to in-frame sequences. Some clones are absent from its copies; in checked studies, under half trace to an unresolved V gene, and the reason for the others is unknown. The sample yields 45,000 to 65,000 clones; 93% were counted once. Together, the top ten hold roughly 2.7% of the sample. This sample was taken from a study of T cell changes during pregnancy in multiple sclerosis (dated by TCRdb to between 2018 and 2020). Describing the broader study: The study examined how the T cell repertoire changed over the course of pregnancy in women with multiple sclerosis.

From the germline V gene, CDR1 is SGHAT and CDR2 is FQNNGV. Its CDR3 holds 12 amino acids, cysteine through phenylalanine. Only the CDR3 DNA is retained, 36 bases long and in frame from the first base. V is cut by 5 bases and J by 0 bases, and the space between the germline ends is 5 bases. This TCR came from a female donor with multiple sclerosis, enrolled in a pregnancy study. The sequence links TRBV11-2 to TRBJ2-7, with no confidently assigned D gene. This material consisted of CD8+ T cells from peripheral blood mononuclear cells, taken in the third trimester of pregnancy. The CDR3 sequence is CASSRSSYEQYF. The nucleotide sequence reads TGTGCCAGCAGCCGCAGCTCCTACGAGCAGTACTTC.